This T cell receptor (beta chain) came from a study of Ad26.COV2.S vaccination and SARS-CoV-2 variants. Overall study context: Donor was one of the participants in the Ad26.COV2.S arm of the COV1001 trial.

Assay used: immunoSEQ multiplex PCR; TCRdb lists only in-frame clones, some missing. Of roughly 330,000 clones in the sample, almost 90% were seen once. As for treatment: 15 to 20 received Ad26.COV2.S at low or high dose, single or two shots; 5 received placebo; per-sample allocation not given. On day 63 after the first injection, vaccine and placebo recipients gave samples. The J segment lost 3 bases and the V segment lost 3 bases, leaving 8 bases of the junction unmatched. Germline V CDR1 and CDR2: SGHDT, YYEEEE. This CDR3 spans 16 amino acids. The starting material was peripheral blood, obtained in a trial of Ad26.COV2.S vaccine versus placebo. The chain employs TRBV5-6 and TRBJ2-4, with 8 bases fitting TRBD2. The TCR comes from a person between 18 and 60 years old who received the Ad26.COV2.S COVID-19 vaccine or a placebo. CDR3: CASSYRGGPVKNIQYF. CDR3 in DNA: TGTGCCAGCAGCTACCGGGGGGGCCCGGTCAAAAACATTCAGTACTTC.